This T cell receptor beta chain was found in a study of cytomegalovirus exposure and HLA in healthy donors. On the study more broadly: A previous analysis identified approximately 110 million unique TCR beta sequences derived from around 180 million T cells.

Amplification used 60 Vbeta primers and 13 Jbeta primers. Sequencing used immunoSEQ multiplex PCR; TCRdb keeps in-frame clones, though not all of them. Of about 140,000 clones in the sample, just under 85% were seen once. As for the donors, each was a healthy bone marrow donor. Between the trimmed V and J ends, which lost 1 base and 7 bases, there was a span of 19 bases. CDR1 is LGHNA and CDR2 is YSLEER in the germline V gene. The CDR3 runs to 17 residues. Findings and limits, study-wide: Published work reported that the classifier diagnosed cytomegalovirus status with high specificity and sensitivity.

Concerning this clone: Antigen unknown.

The genes are TRBV4-3 and TRBJ1-4; D might be TRBD1 (5 bases). This receptor was obtained from a woman aged 40 to 49 in good health and CMV-seronegative. The sample consisted of PBMCs. CDR3 in amino acids: CASSQVRGVKVGEKLFF. The CDR3, as DNA: TGCGCCAGCAGCCAAGTACGGGGGGTAAAAGTGGGTGAAAAACTGTTTTTT.